One TCR beta chain is described in this entry. Participants had their cohort set by participant-reported clinical history. Source study methods: The authors estimated nucleated cell counts from reference gene primer amplification. This table comes from immunoSEQ multiplex PCR, and its TCRdb copy is limited to in-frame clones, with some not included. Clone size and V and J calls were adopted from that table, with D and trimming inferred from the DNA. The table records hundreds of thousands of clones, roughly 90% of them present only once. The data derive from a study of blood T cell repertoires in COVID-19. Study summary: Donors in the United States, Italy and Spain gave samples during acute or convalescent COVID-19. PBMCs, B-cell-depleted T cells, or T cells provided the cDNA or gDNA that made up the material.

V lost 5 bases and J 0 bases, leaving 10 bases between the germline ends. This CDR3 comprises 14 residues. The germline gives CDR1 SGHTA, CDR2 FQGNSA. V gene TRBV7-2 combines with J gene TRBJ1-1; no reliable D call. Sequenced: PBMCs or T cells enriched from blood (not recorded which). The sequence was collected from a woman between 25 and 40 years old with acute COVID-19. The DNA of the CDR3 is TGTGCCAGCAGCACCAACGGGGTGAACACTGAAGCTTTCTTT. Translated, it gives CASSTNGVNTEAFF.